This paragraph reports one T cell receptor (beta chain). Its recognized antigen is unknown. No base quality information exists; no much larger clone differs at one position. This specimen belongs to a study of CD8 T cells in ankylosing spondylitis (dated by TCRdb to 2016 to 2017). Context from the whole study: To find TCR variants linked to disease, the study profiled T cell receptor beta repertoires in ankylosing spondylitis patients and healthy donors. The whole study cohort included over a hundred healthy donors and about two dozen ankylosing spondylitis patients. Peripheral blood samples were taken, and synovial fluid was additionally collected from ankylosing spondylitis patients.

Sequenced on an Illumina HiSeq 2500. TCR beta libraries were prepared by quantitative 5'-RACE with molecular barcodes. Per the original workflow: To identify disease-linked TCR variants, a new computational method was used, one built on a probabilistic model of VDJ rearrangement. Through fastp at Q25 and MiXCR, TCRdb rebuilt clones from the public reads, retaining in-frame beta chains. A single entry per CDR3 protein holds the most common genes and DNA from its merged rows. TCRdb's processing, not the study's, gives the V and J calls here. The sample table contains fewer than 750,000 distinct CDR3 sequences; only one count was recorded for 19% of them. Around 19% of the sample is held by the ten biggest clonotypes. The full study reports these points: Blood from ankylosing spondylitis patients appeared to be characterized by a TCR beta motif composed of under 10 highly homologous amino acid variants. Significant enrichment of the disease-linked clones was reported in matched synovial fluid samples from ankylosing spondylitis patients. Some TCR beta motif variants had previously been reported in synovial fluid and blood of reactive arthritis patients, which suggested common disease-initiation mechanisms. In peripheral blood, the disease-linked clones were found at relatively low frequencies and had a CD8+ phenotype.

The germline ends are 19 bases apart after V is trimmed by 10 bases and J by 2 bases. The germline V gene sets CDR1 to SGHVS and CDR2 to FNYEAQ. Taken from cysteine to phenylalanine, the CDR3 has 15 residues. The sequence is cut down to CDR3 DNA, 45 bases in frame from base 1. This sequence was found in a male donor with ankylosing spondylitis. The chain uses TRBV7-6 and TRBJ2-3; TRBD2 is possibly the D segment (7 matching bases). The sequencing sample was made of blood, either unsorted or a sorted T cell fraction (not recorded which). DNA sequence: TGTGCCACTGGTCGTACGGGGGGCTCCACAGATACGCAGTATTTT. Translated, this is CATGRTGGSTDTQYF.